The rows below give T cell receptor beta chains drawn from one sample of a study of OX40 agonist ivuxolimab in advanced cancers. The method was immunoSEQ multiplex PCR; TCRdb's version includes in-frame clones alone and lacks a portion of them. The repertoire holds roughly 34,000 clones, with roughly 80% as singletons. The source was CD4+ or CD8+ T cells sorted from blood, collected in a trial of the OX40 agonist ivuxolimab. The source is an adult with an advanced solid tumor such as melanoma, head and neck, liver or kidney cancer. Both conserved end residues are part of each CDR3. Fields, in order: clone size, J gene, V gene, D gene, CDR3 length, CDR3 protein, CDR3 DNA. D genes are given only for firm matches. Not every row has a clone size; where given, it reads once, few, many or a size class.

clone_size: .
j_call: TRBJ2-5
v_call: TRBV12-5
d_call: TRBD2
cdr3_length: 15
cdr3_aa: CASGLGREGRETQYF
cdr3_nt: TGTGCTAGTGGTTTGGGGCGGGAGGGCCGAGAGACCCAGTACTTC

clone_size: .
j_call: TRBJ2-3
v_call: TRBV5-1
d_call: .
cdr3_length: 14
cdr3_aa: CASSPGLKTDTQYF
cdr3_nt: TGCGCCAGCAGCCCGGGACTCAAAACAGATACGCAGTATTTT

clone_size: .
j_call: TRBJ2-1
v_call: TRBV11-1
d_call: .
cdr3_length: 14
cdr3_aa: CASSPSSSYNEQFF
cdr3_nt: TGTGCCAGCAGCCCTTCTAGCTCCTACAATGAGCAGTTCTTC

clone_size: .
j_call: TRBJ2-2
v_call: TRBV7-7
d_call: .
cdr3_length: 15
cdr3_aa: CASSLVMGNIGELFF
cdr3_nt: TGTGCCAGCAGCTTAGTCATGGGGAATATCGGGGAGCTGTTTTTT

clone_size: .
j_call: TRBJ1-4
v_call: TRBV7-2
d_call: .
cdr3_length: 14
cdr3_aa: CASSLGRGDEKLFF
cdr3_nt: TGTGCCAGCAGCTTAGGCAGGGGCGATGAAAAACTGTTTTTT

clone_size: .
j_call: TRBJ2-1
v_call: TRBV19
d_call: TRBD1
cdr3_length: 15
cdr3_aa: CASSPGQGGYNEQFF
cdr3_nt: TGTGCCAGTAGCCCCGGACAGGGCGGCTACAATGAGCAGTTCTTC

clone_size: .
j_call: TRBJ1-1
v_call: TRBV5-1
d_call: .
cdr3_length: 14
cdr3_aa: CASSLGEGGTEAFF
cdr3_nt: TGCGCCAGCAGCTTGGGAGAGGGAGGAACTGAAGCTTTCTTT

clone_size: .
j_call: TRBJ1-6
v_call: TRBV5-5
d_call: TRBD1
cdr3_length: 14
cdr3_aa: CASSLVRGNSPLHF
cdr3_nt: TGTGCCAGCAGCTTGGTCAGGGGGAATTCACCCCTCCACTTT

clone_size: .
j_call: TRBJ1-6
v_call: TRBV4-3
d_call: .
cdr3_length: 15
cdr3_aa: CASSQGQSYNSPLHF
cdr3_nt: TGCGCCAGCAGCCAAGGACAGTCCTATAATTCACCCCTCCACTTT

clone_size: .
j_call: TRBJ2-2
v_call: TRBV18
d_call: .
cdr3_length: 14
cdr3_aa: CASSSDENTGELFF
cdr3_nt: TGTGCCAGCTCATCAGATGAGAACACCGGGGAGCTGTTTTTT

clone_size: .
j_call: TRBJ2-1
v_call: TRBV6-1
d_call: .
cdr3_length: 17
cdr3_aa: CASSEGPQGWWGAGRFF
cdr3_nt: TGTGCCAGCAGTGAAGGACCCCAAGGCTGGTGGGGGGCAGGGCGGTTCTTC

clone_size: .
j_call: TRBJ2-1
v_call: TRBV4-3
d_call: .
cdr3_length: 15
cdr3_aa: CASSPFDPSYNEQFF
cdr3_nt: TGCGCCAGCAGCCCTTTTGATCCGTCGTACAATGAGCAGTTCTTC

clone_size: .
j_call: TRBJ2-1
v_call: TRBV25-1
d_call: TRBD2
cdr3_length: 13
cdr3_aa: CASSRGGYNEQFF
cdr3_nt: TGTGCCAGCAGCCGGGGGGGGTACAATGAGCAGTTCTTC

clone_size: .
j_call: TRBJ2-1
v_call: TRBV2
d_call: TRBD2
cdr3_length: 16
cdr3_aa: CASSGLGLAGPNEQFF
cdr3_nt: TGTGCCAGCAGTGGTCTGGGACTAGCGGGACCGAATGAGCAGTTCTTC

clone_size: .
j_call: TRBJ2-3
v_call: TRBV5-1
d_call: .
cdr3_length: 17
cdr3_aa: CASSPQGGYGHTDTQYF
cdr3_nt: TGCGCCAGCAGCCCGCAGGGTGGGTATGGGCACACAGATACGCAGTATTTT

clone_size: .
j_call: TRBJ1-5
v_call: TRBV11-2
d_call: TRBD1
cdr3_length: 16
cdr3_aa: CASSLGDRGSNQPQHF
cdr3_nt: TGTGCCAGCAGCTTAGGGGACAGGGGGAGCAATCAGCCCCAGCATTTT

clone_size: few
j_call: TRBJ2-3
v_call: TRBV6-5
d_call: .
cdr3_length: 13
cdr3_aa: CASSYSDGDTQYF
cdr3_nt: TGTGCCAGCAGTTACTCGGACGGAGATACGCAGTATTTT

clone_size: .
j_call: TRBJ2-5
v_call: TRBV6-4
d_call: .
cdr3_length: 12
cdr3_aa: CASHSRRETQYF
cdr3_nt: TGTGCCAGCCACTCTCGCCGGGAGACCCAGTACTTC

clone_size: .
j_call: TRBJ1-5
v_call: TRBV29-1
d_call: .
cdr3_length: 15
cdr3_aa: CSVVFRVGSNQPQHF
cdr3_nt: TGCAGCGTCGTCTTCAGGGTGGGGAGCAATCAGCCCCAGCATTTT

clone_size: .
j_call: TRBJ2-3
v_call: TRBV7-2
d_call: TRBD2
cdr3_length: 17
cdr3_aa: CASSFHGGVWRTDTQYF
cdr3_nt: TGTGCCAGCAGCTTCCACGGGGGGGTTTGGCGCACAGATACGCAGTATTTT

clone_size: .
j_call: TRBJ1-5
v_call: TRBV19
d_call: TRBD1
cdr3_length: 14
cdr3_aa: CASMGTGGGQPQHF
cdr3_nt: TGTGCCAGTATGGGGACAGGGGGGGGTCAGCCCCAGCATTTT

clone_size: .
j_call: TRBJ2-1
v_call: TRBV6-5
d_call: .
cdr3_length: 14
cdr3_aa: CASSYGGARNEQFF
cdr3_nt: TGTGCCAGCAGTTATGGAGGGGCTAGGAATGAGCAGTTCTTC

clone_size: once
j_call: TRBJ2-5
v_call: TRBV7-2
d_call: TRBD2
cdr3_length: 16
cdr3_aa: CASSPSGSALQETQYF
cdr3_nt: TGTGCCAGCAGCCCAAGCGGGAGCGCCCTCCAAGAGACCCAGTACTTC

clone_size: .
j_call: TRBJ2-2
v_call: TRBV15
d_call: .
cdr3_length: 15
cdr3_aa: CATSRETSITGELFF
cdr3_nt: TGTGCCACCAGCAGAGAGACTTCTATTACCGGGGAGCTGTTTTTT

clone_size: .
j_call: TRBJ1-1
v_call: TRBV19
d_call: TRBD1
cdr3_length: 11
cdr3_aa: CVTTGETEAFF
cdr3_nt: TGTGTTACGACAGGGGAGACTGAAGCTTTCTTT

clone_size: .
j_call: TRBJ2-1
v_call: TRBV19
d_call: TRBD2
cdr3_length: 14
cdr3_aa: CASTGTSGSGVEFF
cdr3_nt: TGTGCCAGTACCGGGACTAGCGGGAGTGGGGTAGAGTTCTTC

clone_size: .
j_call: TRBJ2-1
v_call: TRBV7-3
d_call: .
cdr3_length: 12
cdr3_aa: CASGAGYNEQFF
cdr3_nt: TGTGCCAGCGGGGCGGGTTACAATGAGCAGTTCTTC

clone_size: few
j_call: TRBJ1-4
v_call: TRBV7-9
d_call: .
cdr3_length: 12
cdr3_aa: CASRKQDEKLFF
cdr3_nt: TGTGCCAGCAGAAAACAAGATGAAAAACTGTTTTTT

clone_size: .
j_call: TRBJ2-5
v_call: TRBV9
d_call: .
cdr3_length: 14
cdr3_aa: CASSAHVGGETQYF
cdr3_nt: TGTGCCAGCAGCGCCCATGTAGGGGGAGAGACCCAGTACTTC

clone_size: once
j_call: TRBJ1-5
v_call: TRBV25-1
d_call: .
cdr3_length: 16
cdr3_aa: CASSGEQVYSNQPQHF
cdr3_nt: TGTGCCAGCAGTGGGGAACAGGTCTATAGCAATCAGCCCCAGCATTTT

clone_size: .
j_call: TRBJ2-2
v_call: TRBV9
d_call: TRBD1
cdr3_length: 15
cdr3_aa: CASSVSGGYTGELFF
cdr3_nt: TGTGCCAGCAGCGTATCAGGGGGCTACACCGGGGAGCTGTTTTTT

clone_size: .
j_call: TRBJ2-7
v_call: TRBV7-2
d_call: TRBD2
cdr3_length: 16
cdr3_aa: CASSLEQRGGHIEQYF
cdr3_nt: TGTGCCAGCAGCTTAGAACAGCGGGGGGGCCATATCGAGCAGTACTTC

clone_size: .
j_call: TRBJ2-2
v_call: TRBV27
d_call: TRBD2
cdr3_length: 17
cdr3_aa: CASSRGHSGGYTGELFF
cdr3_nt: TGTGCCAGCAGCCGGGGTCATAGCGGGGGATACACCGGGGAGCTGTTTTTT

clone_size: .
j_call: TRBJ2-2
v_call: TRBV6-6
d_call: .
cdr3_length: 15
cdr3_aa: CASSYPREGTGELFF
cdr3_nt: TGTGCCAGCAGTTACCCCCGGGAAGGGACCGGGGAGCTGTTTTTT

clone_size: few
j_call: TRBJ2-5
v_call: TRBV11-2
d_call: TRBD2
cdr3_length: 13
cdr3_aa: CASSLGYSGGEYF
cdr3_nt: TGTGCCAGCAGCTTAGGGTACAGCGGGGGAGAGTACTTC

clone_size: once
j_call: TRBJ1-1
v_call: TRBV5-4
d_call: .
cdr3_length: 14
cdr3_aa: CASSYDRLNTEAFF
cdr3_nt: TGTGCCAGCAGTTATGACAGGCTAAACACTGAAGCTTTCTTT

clone_size: medium-sized
j_call: TRBJ1-3
v_call: TRBV6-6
d_call: .
cdr3_length: 13
cdr3_aa: CASSLPPGNTIYF
cdr3_nt: TGTGCCAGCAGCCTTCCTCCCGGAAACACCATATATTTT

clone_size: once
j_call: TRBJ1-1
v_call: TRBV19
d_call: TRBD1
cdr3_length: 15
cdr3_aa: CASKRGDRANTEAFF
cdr3_nt: TGTGCCAGTAAAAGGGGGGACAGGGCGAACACTGAAGCTTTCTTT

clone_size: .
j_call: TRBJ1-2
v_call: TRBV30
d_call: .
cdr3_length: 13
cdr3_aa: CAWSVKGGDGYTF
cdr3_nt: TGTGCCTGGAGTGTTAAGGGAGGAGATGGCTACACCTTC

clone_size: .
j_call: TRBJ1-6
v_call: TRBV5-4
d_call: .
cdr3_length: 15
cdr3_aa: CASSLTSGSNSPLHF
cdr3_nt: TGTGCCAGCAGCTTGACCAGCGGTTCAAATTCACCCCTCCACTTT

clone_size: .
j_call: TRBJ2-2
v_call: TRBV7-3
d_call: .
cdr3_length: 15
cdr3_aa: CASSATGMGTGELFF
cdr3_nt: TGTGCCAGCAGCGCCACAGGGATGGGGACCGGGGAGCTGTTTTTT

clone_size: .
j_call: TRBJ1-1
v_call: TRBV2
d_call: TRBD1
cdr3_length: 11
cdr3_aa: CASSEKDRAIF
cdr3_nt: TGTGCCAGCAGTGAAAAGGACAGGGCCATATTT

clone_size: .
j_call: TRBJ2-3
v_call: TRBV9
d_call: .
cdr3_length: 15
cdr3_aa: CASSYSGGDTDTQYF
cdr3_nt: TGTGCCAGCAGCTATTCGGGGGGCGACACAGATACGCAGTATTTT

clone_size: .
j_call: TRBJ1-1
v_call: TRBV28
d_call: .
cdr3_length: 11
cdr3_aa: CASSPLGTTFF
cdr3_nt: TGTGCCAGCAGTCCCTTGGGGACGACTTTCTTT

clone_size: once
j_call: TRBJ2-7
v_call: TRBV6-5
d_call: .
cdr3_length: 11
cdr3_aa: CASSVREEQYF
cdr3_nt: TGTGCCAGCAGTGTTAGGGAAGAGCAGTACTTC

clone_size: .
j_call: TRBJ1-6
v_call: TRBV5-8
d_call: .
cdr3_length: 16
cdr3_aa: CASSRPRSSYNSPLHF
cdr3_nt: TGTGCCAGCAGCCGCCCCAGGAGCTCCTATAATTCACCCCTCCACTTT

clone_size: .
j_call: TRBJ2-2
v_call: TRBV7-6
d_call: TRBD2
cdr3_length: 16
cdr3_aa: CASSLVLAGATGELFF
cdr3_nt: TGTGCCAGCAGCTTAGTTCTAGCGGGAGCCACCGGGGAGCTGTTTTTT

clone_size: .
j_call: TRBJ1-4
v_call: TRBV6-5
d_call: .
cdr3_length: 13
cdr3_aa: CASSYRGGEKLFF
cdr3_nt: TGTGCCAGCAGTTACCGGGGTGGCGAAAAACTGTTTTTT

clone_size: .
j_call: TRBJ2-2
v_call: TRBV7-3
d_call: .
cdr3_length: 13
cdr3_aa: CASSLSGGGELFF
cdr3_nt: TGTGCCAGCAGCTTAAGTGGGGGCGGGGAGCTGTTTTTT

clone_size: once
j_call: TRBJ2-1
v_call: TRBV30
d_call: TRBD2
cdr3_length: 14
cdr3_aa: CAWSGSGRDNEQFF
cdr3_nt: TGTGCCTGGAGCGGCAGCGGGAGGGACAATGAGCAGTTCTTC

clone_size: .
j_call: TRBJ1-3
v_call: TRBV28
d_call: .
cdr3_length: 15
cdr3_aa: CASSLLSLSGNTIYF
cdr3_nt: TGTGCCAGCAGCCTCTTGAGTCTCTCTGGAAACACCATATATTTT

clone_size: few
j_call: TRBJ2-5
v_call: TRBV7-8
d_call: .
cdr3_length: 14
cdr3_aa: CASSLEGGKETQYF
cdr3_nt: TGTGCCAGCAGCTTAGAGGGGGGAAAAGAGACCCAGTACTTC

clone_size: medium-sized
j_call: TRBJ2-3
v_call: TRBV5-1
d_call: .
cdr3_length: 14
cdr3_aa: CASREQPNTDTQYF
cdr3_nt: TGCGCCAGCAGGGAGCAGCCAAACACAGATACGCAGTATTTT

clone_size: .
j_call: TRBJ2-7
v_call: TRBV7-3
d_call: TRBD1
cdr3_length: 13
cdr3_aa: CASSPMTGAEQYF
cdr3_nt: TGTGCCAGCAGCCCGATGACAGGGGCCGAGCAGTACTTC